Given below is one T cell receptor (beta chain) in context. As yet, its antigen is unknown. Germline CDR1 and CDR2: MGHRA and YSYEKL. Unmatched junction bases numbered 5, after V lost 4 bases and J lost 7 bases. The CDR3 runs 15 residues. The data derive from a study of T cell responses to AZD1222 COVID-19 vaccine. General study results and limits: Vaccine-related CD4 TCRs covered spike, predominating at 160-218 and 743-854.

TCRdb's table, derived via immunoSEQ multiplex PCR, lists solely in-frame clones and lacks some. The table records about 140,000 clones, 80% to 90% of them present only once. The sample consisted of peripheral blood, taken on day 0 of AZD1222 vaccination. The chain carries TRBV4-1 and TRBJ2-1, with 12 bases aligning to TRBD2. The TCR comes from an adult in good health. CDR3 amino acids: CASSRLAGVQNEQFF. The CDR3 DNA is TGCGCCAGCAGCCGACTAGCGGGAGTACAGAATGAGCAGTTCTTC.